This T cell receptor beta chain was obtained from a study of blood T cell repertoires in COVID-19. In the study's own analysis: Reference gene primers were amplified, and this amplification served to estimate nucleated cell counts. The data were produced by immunoSEQ multiplex PCR, yet TCRdb's version contains in-frame clones alone and is incomplete. D and trimming were read from the DNA, whereas the V and J calls and clone size are those reported in that table. The sample carries around 140,000 clones, about 90% recorded once. The CDR3 spans 15 residues. Losses at the gene ends were 2 bases for V and 8 bases for J; bases not matched to a gene: 9. Germline lookup yields CDR1 SQVTM and CDR2 ANQGSEA.

The sample taken for sequencing was peripheral blood. The chain links TRBV29-1 to TRBJ2-3; TRBD2 matches 11 bases. The sequence derives from a man aged 50 to 59 with active COVID-19. CDR3 sequence: CSVESSGGGSTTQYF. CDR3 nucleotides: TGCAGCGTTGAAAGTAGCGGGGGGGGCTCGACTACGCAGTATTTT.